This TCR beta chain was documented in a study of blood T cell repertoires in COVID-19. Study details: Nucleic acid was either cDNA or gDNA, and it came from T cells, B-cell-depleted T cells, or PBMCs.

Germline values: CDR1 MNHEY, CDR2 SVGAGI. Trimming pared 2 bases from V and 1 base from J, leaving 11 bases between. This CDR3 comprises 15 residues. Measured with immunoSEQ multiplex PCR; TCRdb has only the in-frame clones, and not every one. The table includes around 310,000 clones, 88% detected once. The chain joins TRBV6-5 to TRBJ1-1; tentatively, D is TRBD1 (5 bases). The sequenced sample consisted of peripheral blood. The receptor comes from a woman aged 50 to 65 with active or convalescent COVID-19. The CDR3 region has the DNA TGTGCCAGCAGTTACACGGGACTTACGAACACTGAAGCTTTCTTT. It yields the protein CASSYTGLTNTEAFF.